These T cell receptor beta chains were read from a single sample in a study of T cells in Graves' hyperthyroidism and ophthalmopathy. TCRdb itself ran the multiplex PCR reads through MiXCR, one entry per CDR3 protein. The data hold 350,000 to 450,000 distinct CDR3 sequences, with over 11% observed a single time. Sequencing was performed on blood. The receptors here all came from a woman between 55 and 75 years old with Graves' hyperthyroidism. Each CDR3 is given with its conserved first and last residue. Fields, in order: V gene, clone size, D gene, CDR3 length, J gene, CDR3 protein, CDR3 DNA. A D gene is named only where the DNA matches it firmly. The size of a clone is reported for some rows only, either as once, few or many, or as a class for expanded clones.

TRBV20-1	many	NA	17	TRBJ2-3	CSAPPSPMGLVADTQYF	TGCAGTGCTCCACCCAGTCCGATGGGGCTAGTTGCAGATACGCAGTATTTT
TRBV5-1	many	TRBD2	14	TRBJ2-3	CASRFGSGSDTQYF	TGCGCCAGCAGGTTTGGTAGCGGGAGTGATACGCAGTATTTT
TRBV30	NA	NA	13	TRBJ2-3	CAWRGLARNTQYF	TGTGCCTGGAGAGGTCTAGCGAGGAATACGCAGTATTTT
TRBV20-1	many	NA	11	TRBJ2-7	CSAQSSDEQYF	TGCAGTGCCCAGTCGTCTGACGAGCAGTACTTC
TRBV10-3	few	NA	12	TRBJ2-7	CANGAGDYEQYF	TGTGCCAACGGGGCGGGTGACTACGAGCAGTACTTC
TRBV9	few	TRBD2	15	TRBJ2-7	CASSGGGYSYNEQYF	TGTGCCAGCAGCGGGGGGGGGTACTCCTACAATGAGCAGTACTTC
TRBV10-3	NA	NA	16	TRBJ2-3	CAIRGGLTLGTDTQYF	TGTGCCATCAGGGGGGGCCTGACCCTGGGTACAGATACGCAGTATTTT
TRBV11-3	many	TRBD1	14	TRBJ1-2	CASSRSTGTRGYTF	TGTGCCAGCAGCCGCTCGACAGGGACAAGGGGCTACACCTTC
TRBV18	NA	NA	15	TRBJ2-5	CASSFPTGGQETQYF	TGTGCCAGCTCCTTCCCGACCGGGGGCCAAGAGACCCAGTACTTC
TRBV19	NA	TRBD2	16	TRBJ2-3	CASSIGSGSFPDTQYF	TGTGCCAGTAGTATCGGAAGCGGGAGTTTCCCAGATACGCAGTATTTT
TRBV12-3/TRBV12-4	many	TRBD1	15	TRBJ2-7	CASSLRGTGGYEQYF	TGTGCCAGCAGTTTGAGAGGGACAGGGGGATACGAGCAGTACTTC
TRBV20-1	many	TRBD2	16	TRBJ2-1	CSASPRLAGVYNEQFF	TGCAGTGCTAGTCCCAGACTAGCGGGAGTCTACAATGAGCAGTTCTTC
TRBV6-4	few	NA	12	TRBJ2-1	CASSDSGGEQFF	TGTGCCAGCAGTGACTCCGGGGGTGAGCAGTTCTTC
TRBV7-2	many	NA	14	TRBJ2-7	CASSFSGVTHEQYF	TGTGCCAGCAGCTTTAGCGGCGTGACCCACGAGCAGTACTTC
TRBV7-9	many	NA	17	TRBJ1-2	CASSLIPSGGTDYGYTF	TGTGCCAGCAGCTTAATCCCCTCCGGGGGGACTGACTATGGCTACACCTTC
TRBV10-3	many	TRBD1	13	TRBJ2-7	CAIRGDSPYEQYF	TGTGCCATCAGGGGGGACAGCCCCTACGAGCAGTACTTC
TRBV2	NA	TRBD2	15	TRBJ2-1	CASTPPAGGYNEQFF	TGTGCCAGCACCCCACCAGCGGGAGGGTACAATGAGCAGTTCTTC
TRBV12-3/TRBV12-4	few	NA	15	TRBJ2-3	CASSLAGPGTDTQYF	TGTGCCAGCAGTTTAGCCGGGCCTGGCACAGATACGCAGTATTTT
TRBV18	many	TRBD2	15	TRBJ2-3	CASSPPGGPPDTQYF	TGTGCCAGCTCACCACCGGGAGGGCCCCCAGATACGCAGTATTTT
TRBV6-6	NA	NA	14	TRBJ2-4	CASSYSSEKNIQYF	TGTGCCAGCAGTTACTCGTCAGAAAAAAACATTCAGTACTTC
TRBV7-9	few	TRBD2	15	TRBJ2-1	CASSLTTSGIGEQFF	TGTGCCAGCAGCTTAACGACTAGCGGGATAGGAGAGCAGTTCTTC
TRBV27	many	TRBD1	15	TRBJ2-5	CASSSGTGSAETQYF	TGTGCCAGCAGTTCCGGGACAGGGTCGGCAGAGACCCAGTACTTC
TRBV27	many	TRBD1	15	TRBJ2-1	CASSIPGQGADEQFF	TGTGCCAGCAGTATCCCGGGACAGGGGGCAGATGAGCAGTTCTTC
TRBV19	NA	NA	15	TRBJ2-1	CASSMTVSSYNEQFF	TGTGCCAGTAGTATGACAGTAAGCTCCTACAATGAGCAGTTCTTC
TRBV27	NA	NA	13	TRBJ2-7	CASSFSRVHEQYF	TGTGCCAGCAGTTTTAGCAGGGTCCACGAGCAGTACTTC
TRBV20-1	many	TRBD2	17	TRBJ2-3	CSARDPGLATDLDTQYF	TGCAGTGCTAGAGATCCCGGACTAGCTACAGACTTGGATACGCAGTATTTT